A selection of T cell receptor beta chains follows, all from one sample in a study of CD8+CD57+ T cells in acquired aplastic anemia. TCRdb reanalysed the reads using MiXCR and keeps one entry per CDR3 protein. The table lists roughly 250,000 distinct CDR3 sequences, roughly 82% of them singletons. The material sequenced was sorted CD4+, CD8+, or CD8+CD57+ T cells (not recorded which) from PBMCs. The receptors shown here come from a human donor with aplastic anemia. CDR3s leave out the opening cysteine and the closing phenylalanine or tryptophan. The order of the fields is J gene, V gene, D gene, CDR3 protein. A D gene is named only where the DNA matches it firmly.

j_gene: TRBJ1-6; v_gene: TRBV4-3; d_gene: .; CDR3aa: ASSQGAGRINSPLH
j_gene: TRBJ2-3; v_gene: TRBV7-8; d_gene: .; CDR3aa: ASGLERPRTSQQ
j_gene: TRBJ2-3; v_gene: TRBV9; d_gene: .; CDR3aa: ASGGGGNVTQF
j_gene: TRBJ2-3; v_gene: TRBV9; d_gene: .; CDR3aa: ASSVGVTDKQY
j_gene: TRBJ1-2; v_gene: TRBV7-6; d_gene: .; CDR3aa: ASSLYFEGSFYE
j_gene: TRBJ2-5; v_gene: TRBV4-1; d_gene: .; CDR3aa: ASRPLESAQETQY
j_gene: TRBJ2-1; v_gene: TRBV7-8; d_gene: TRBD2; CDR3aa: ASSVAGSHDTQ
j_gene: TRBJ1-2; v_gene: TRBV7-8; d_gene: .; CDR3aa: ASGEGVAGTQY
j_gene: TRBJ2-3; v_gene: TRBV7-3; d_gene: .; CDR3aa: ASRDAGTDTPYY
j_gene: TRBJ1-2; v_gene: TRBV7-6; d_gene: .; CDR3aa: ASSGVGYGYT
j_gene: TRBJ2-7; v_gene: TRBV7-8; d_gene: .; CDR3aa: ATLDTYEQY
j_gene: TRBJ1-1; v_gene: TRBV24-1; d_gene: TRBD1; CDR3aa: ATRDSTYTEAF
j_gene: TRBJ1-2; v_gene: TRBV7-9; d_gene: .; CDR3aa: ASSSHTNYGYT
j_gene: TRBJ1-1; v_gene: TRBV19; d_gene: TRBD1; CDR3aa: ASNIPGQGEAS
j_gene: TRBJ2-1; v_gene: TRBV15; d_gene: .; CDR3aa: ATSKEGIQEQF
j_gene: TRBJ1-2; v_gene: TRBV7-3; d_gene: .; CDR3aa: ASSLNGGDESGYT
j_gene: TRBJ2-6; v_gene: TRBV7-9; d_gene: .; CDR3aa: ASSLAGSADYNFLT
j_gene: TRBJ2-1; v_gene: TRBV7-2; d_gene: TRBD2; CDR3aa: ASSFQRSGGALSQF
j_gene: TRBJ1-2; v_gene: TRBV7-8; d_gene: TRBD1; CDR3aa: ASSFHPDGTALSYGYT
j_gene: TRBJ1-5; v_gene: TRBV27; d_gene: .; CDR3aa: ASSFRPPGTQPQH
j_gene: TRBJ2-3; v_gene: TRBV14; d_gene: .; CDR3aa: ASSQAGRTSQY
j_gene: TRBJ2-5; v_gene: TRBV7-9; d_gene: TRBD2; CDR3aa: ASSHPRTSGRDETQY
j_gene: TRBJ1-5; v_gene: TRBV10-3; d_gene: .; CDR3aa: AISYDAGFYSNQPQH
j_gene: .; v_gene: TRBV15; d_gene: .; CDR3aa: ATSRGSKGETQY
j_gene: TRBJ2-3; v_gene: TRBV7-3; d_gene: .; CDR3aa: ASSLAGPPDTQY
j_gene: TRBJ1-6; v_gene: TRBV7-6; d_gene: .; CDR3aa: ASSLGHGTSETQ
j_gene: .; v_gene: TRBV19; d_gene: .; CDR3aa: ATSMLQGFQPQH
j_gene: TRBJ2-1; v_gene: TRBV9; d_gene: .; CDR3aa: ASSDGLASDNAQF
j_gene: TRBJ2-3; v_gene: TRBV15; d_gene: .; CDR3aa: ATSPASDSQS
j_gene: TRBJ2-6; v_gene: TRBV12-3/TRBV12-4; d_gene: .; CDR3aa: ASSWVPSGGNVLT
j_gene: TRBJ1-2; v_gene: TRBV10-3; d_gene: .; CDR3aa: ASRARGGAYGYT
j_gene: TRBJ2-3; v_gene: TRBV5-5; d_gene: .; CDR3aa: ASSRRISTDTQY
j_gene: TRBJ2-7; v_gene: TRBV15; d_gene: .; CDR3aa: ASSNVQGNYAQY
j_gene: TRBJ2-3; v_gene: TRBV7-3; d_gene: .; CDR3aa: ASGDEGNAAEY
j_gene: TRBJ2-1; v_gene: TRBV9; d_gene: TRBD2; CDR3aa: ASSVGGLAGDIGQF
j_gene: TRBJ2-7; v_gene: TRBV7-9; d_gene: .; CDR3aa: ATSGRGSAYKEY
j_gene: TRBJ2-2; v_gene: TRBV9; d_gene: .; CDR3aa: ASSARSRESQGGELF
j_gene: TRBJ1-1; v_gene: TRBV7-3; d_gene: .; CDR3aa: ASSSDLTGSNRPF
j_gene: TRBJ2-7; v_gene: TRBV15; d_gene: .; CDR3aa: ASSGLGRNYEQY
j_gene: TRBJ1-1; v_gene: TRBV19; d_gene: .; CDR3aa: ASSSPAANTEAF
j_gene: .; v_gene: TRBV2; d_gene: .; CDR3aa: ATSDASSNQPQY
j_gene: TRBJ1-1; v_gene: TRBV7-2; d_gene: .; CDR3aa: ASSFDLAGNADAF
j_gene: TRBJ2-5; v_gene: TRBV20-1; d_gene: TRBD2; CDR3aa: SGLLAGGPGETQY
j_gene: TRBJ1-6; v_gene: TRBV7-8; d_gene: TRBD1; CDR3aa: ASSLTGGPATLH
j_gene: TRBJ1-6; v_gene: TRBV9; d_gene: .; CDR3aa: ASSSDSANYNSH
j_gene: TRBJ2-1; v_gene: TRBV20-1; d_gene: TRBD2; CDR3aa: SARAHLAGLLNEQF
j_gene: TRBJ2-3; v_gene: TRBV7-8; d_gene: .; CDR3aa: ASSFEPGAATQY
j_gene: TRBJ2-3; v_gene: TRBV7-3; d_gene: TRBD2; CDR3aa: ASSVAGDPYNQQ
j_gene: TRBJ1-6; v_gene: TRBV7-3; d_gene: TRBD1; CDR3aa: ASSPQGAVNSPLH
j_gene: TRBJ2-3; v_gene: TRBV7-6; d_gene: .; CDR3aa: ASTLGGVPSAEN
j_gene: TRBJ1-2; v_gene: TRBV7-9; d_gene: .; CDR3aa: ASSFERGGGGDEYT
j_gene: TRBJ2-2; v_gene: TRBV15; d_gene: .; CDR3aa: ATSREPFEGTGELF
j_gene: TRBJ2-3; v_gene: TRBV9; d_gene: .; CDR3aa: ASSEGVSRNQPHTQY
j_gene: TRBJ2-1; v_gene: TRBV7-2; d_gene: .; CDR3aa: ASSVGGIREQF
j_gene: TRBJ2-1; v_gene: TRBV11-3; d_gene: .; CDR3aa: ASSQDSRNGQDEQF
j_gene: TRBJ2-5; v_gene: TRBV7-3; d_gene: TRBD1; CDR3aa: ASSSSGTGDADT
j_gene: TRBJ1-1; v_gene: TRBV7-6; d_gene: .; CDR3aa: ASSPTMPEAS
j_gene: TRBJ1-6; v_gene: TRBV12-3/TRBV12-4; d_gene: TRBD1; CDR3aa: ASSPGGGQRSPLH
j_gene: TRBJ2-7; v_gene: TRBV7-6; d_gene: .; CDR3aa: ASSLGAPGEPNT